This TCR beta chain was captured by sequencing in a study of blood T cells in healthy people across ages. In this sample, this clonotype turned up a few times. A second PCR, run for about 7 to 11 cycles, used a sample-barcoded 5' primer plus a J-beta primer mix. TCRdb passed the 5' RACE reads through MiXCR, listing each CDR3 protein once. The table records more than 750,000 distinct CDR3 sequences, 29% of them present only once. This CDR3 is built from 14 residues. V lost 5 bases and J lost 13, with 21 bases in between. The sample was also reused in another study, on T cells of mothers and their children. That work states: Related mother-child pairs showed slightly higher but non-significant overlap than unrelated pairs.

This sequence originates from a woman in her 40s in good health. The specimen was blood. This sequence joins TRBV12-3 or TRBV12-4 and TRBJ2-4; D perhaps matches TRBD2 (6 bases). CDR3 DNA sequence: TGTGCCAGCAGTCTCAACCAAGGCGGGGAGATCCAGTACTTC. Translating it yields CASSLNQGGEIQYF.